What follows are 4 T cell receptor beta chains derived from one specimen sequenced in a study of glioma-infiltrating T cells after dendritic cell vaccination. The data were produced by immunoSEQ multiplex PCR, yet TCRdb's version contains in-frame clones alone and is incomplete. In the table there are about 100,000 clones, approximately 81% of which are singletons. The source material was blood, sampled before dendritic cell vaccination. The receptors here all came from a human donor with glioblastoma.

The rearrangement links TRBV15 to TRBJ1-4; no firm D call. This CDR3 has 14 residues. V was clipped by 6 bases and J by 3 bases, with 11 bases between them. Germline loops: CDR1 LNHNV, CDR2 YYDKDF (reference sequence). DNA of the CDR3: TGTGCCACCAGGGGAGGGTCGCCTAATGAAAAACTGTTTTTT. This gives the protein CATRGGSPNEKLFF.

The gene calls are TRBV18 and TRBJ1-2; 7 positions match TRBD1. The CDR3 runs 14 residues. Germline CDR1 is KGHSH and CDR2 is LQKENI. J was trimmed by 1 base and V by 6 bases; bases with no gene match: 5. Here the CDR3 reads CASSPDRVNYGYTF. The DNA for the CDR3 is TGTGCCAGCTCCCCAGACAGGGTTAACTATGGCTACACCTTC.

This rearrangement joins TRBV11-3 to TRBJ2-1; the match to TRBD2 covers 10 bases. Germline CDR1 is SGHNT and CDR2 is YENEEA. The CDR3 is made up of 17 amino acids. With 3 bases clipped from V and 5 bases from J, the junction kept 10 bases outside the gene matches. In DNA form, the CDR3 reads TGTGCCAGCAGCTTTCTCCCAGCGGGAGGGCCTAACAATGAGCAGTTCTTC. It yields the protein CASSFLPAGGPNNEQFF. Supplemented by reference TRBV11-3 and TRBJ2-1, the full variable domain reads EAGVVQSPRYKIIEKKQPVAFWCNPISGHNTLYWYLQNLGQGPELLIRYENEEAVDDSQLPKDRFSAERLKGVDSTLKIQPAELGDSAVYLCASSFLPAGGPNNEQFFGPGTRLTVL.

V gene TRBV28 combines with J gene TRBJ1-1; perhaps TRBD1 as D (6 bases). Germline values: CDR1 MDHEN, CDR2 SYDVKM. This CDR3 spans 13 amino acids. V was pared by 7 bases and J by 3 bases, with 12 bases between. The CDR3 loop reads CASIGTPHTEAFF. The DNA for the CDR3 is TGTGCCAGCATCGGGACACCCCACACTGAAGCTTTCTTT.